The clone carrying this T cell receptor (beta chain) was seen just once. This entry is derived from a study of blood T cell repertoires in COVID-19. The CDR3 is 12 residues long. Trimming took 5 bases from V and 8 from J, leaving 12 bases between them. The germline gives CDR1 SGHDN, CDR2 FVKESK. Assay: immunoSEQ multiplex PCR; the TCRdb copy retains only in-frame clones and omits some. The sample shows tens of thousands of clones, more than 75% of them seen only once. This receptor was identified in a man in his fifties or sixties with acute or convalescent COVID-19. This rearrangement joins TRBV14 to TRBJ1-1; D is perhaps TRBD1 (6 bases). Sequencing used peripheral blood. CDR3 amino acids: CASSALQGEAFF. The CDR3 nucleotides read TGTGCCAGCAGCGCTTTACAGGGAGAAGCTTTCTTT. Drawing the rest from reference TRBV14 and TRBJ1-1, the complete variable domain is EAGVTQFPSHSVIEKGQTVTLRCDPISGHDNLYWYRRVMGKEIKFLLHFVKESKQDESGMPNNRFLAERTGGTYSTLKVQPAELEDSGVYFCASSALQGEAFFGQGTRLTVV.